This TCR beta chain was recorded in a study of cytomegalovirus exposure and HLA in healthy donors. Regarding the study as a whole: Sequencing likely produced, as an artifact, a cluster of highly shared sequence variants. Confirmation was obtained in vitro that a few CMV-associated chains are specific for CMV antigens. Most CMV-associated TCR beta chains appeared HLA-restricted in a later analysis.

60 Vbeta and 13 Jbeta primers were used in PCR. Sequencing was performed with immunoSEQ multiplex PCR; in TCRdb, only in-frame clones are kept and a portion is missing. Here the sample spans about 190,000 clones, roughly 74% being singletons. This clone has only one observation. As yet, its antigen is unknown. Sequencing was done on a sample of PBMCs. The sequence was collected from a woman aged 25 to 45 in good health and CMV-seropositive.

DNA for the CDR3: TGTGCCACCAGTCGAGGGTGGACTGAAGCTTTCTTT. It is translated as CATSRGWTEAFF. The chain uses TRBV15 and TRBJ1-1; no reliable D call. This CDR3 contains 12 residues. In germline, CDR1 is LNHNV, CDR2 YYDKDF (reference sequence). Trimming took 6 bases from V and 5 from J, leaving 10 bases between them.